This T cell receptor beta chain was recorded in a study of blood T cell repertoires in COVID-19. About the study: From T cells, B-cell-depleted T cells, or PBMCs came the material, which was cDNA or gDNA.

Per the authors' pipeline: Nucleated cell number was recorded as an estimate derived from reference gene primer amplification. The assay was immunoSEQ multiplex PCR, and TCRdb's table has in-frame clones only and misses some. The DNA was the basis for D and trimming; V, J and clone size are from that table. The profile shows approximately 350,000 clones, about 90% of them singletons. This CDR3 has 16 residues. Germline CDR1 SEHNR, CDR2 FQNEAQ (reference sequence). The trim removed 2 bases at V and 5 bases at J, leaving 8 bases unmatched. Sequencing was done on a sample of PBMCs or T cells enriched from blood (not recorded which). This chain links TRBV7-9 with TRBJ2-1; 8 bases fit TRBD2. The TCR sequence derives from a woman aged 25 to 39 who had recovered from COVID-19. The CDR3 is CASSLPTGTRDNEQFF. Written as DNA, the CDR3 is TGTGCCAGCAGCTTACCTACCGGGACTAGGGACAATGAGCAGTTCTTC.